This TCR beta chain was identified in a study of CD8 T cells in Susac syndrome. Reverse transcription of roughly 0.5 to 1 ug RNA was performed with random hexamers. The authors amplified TCR beta CDR3 across 54 Vbeta and 13 Jbeta using immunoSEQ multiplex PCR. TCRdb ran MiXCR on the immunoSEQ multiplex PCR reads and lists one entry per CDR3 protein. The sample has 200,000 to 250,000 distinct CDR3 sequences; around 95% are singletons. Study-wide results and caveats: Acknowledgment was made by the study that its TCR sequencing and HLA analysis involved a relatively small number of individuals.

Comment on this clonotype: Antigen unknown.

CDR3 length: 14 amino acids. The V end lost 7 bases, the J end lost 0 bases, and 11 bases lay between the germline ends. Per the germline V gene, CDR1 is MNHEY and CDR2 is SMNVEV (reference sequence). From blood CD8+ and CD4+ T cells, the TCR beta chain was sequenced. The chain combines TRBV27 with TRBJ2-3; unclear D gene. The sequenced material came from CD4+ T cells from PBMCs. This sequence was found in a human donor with multiple sclerosis. The CDR3 DNA sequence: TGTGCCAGCACGACAAGGCTGAGCACAGATACGCAGTATTTT. As protein: CASTTRLSTDTQYF.